These 32 T cell receptor beta chains originate from one sample sequenced in a study of OX40 agonist ivuxolimab in advanced cancers. The repertoire was sequenced with immunoSEQ multiplex PCR; TCRdb's copy has only in-frame clones and lacks some. Of under 80,000 clones detected, roughly 88% appear once; the ten largest clones hold roughly 0.98%. This specimen was CD4+ or CD8+ T cells sorted from blood, taken in a trial of the OX40 agonist ivuxolimab. The receptors stem from an adult with an advanced solid tumor such as melanoma, head and neck, liver or kidney cancer.

The chain has TRBV5-4 and TRBJ1-4; 8 bases are shared with TRBD1. Germline V gene lookup returns CDR1 SGHNT and CDR2 YYREEE (reference sequence). CDR3 size: 12 residues. V was clipped by 0 bases and J by 17 bases; unmatched bases: 6. CDR3 sequence (DNA): TGTGCCAGCAGCTTGGGGACAGGGACTCTTTTTTTT. Protein product: CASSLGTGTLFF.

The chain joins TRBV6-4 to TRBJ1-2; possible D gene TRBD1, 5 bases. Trimming left V 6 bases short and J 4 bases short, with 24 bases between. From germline, CDR1 is MRHNA and CDR2 SNTAGT. The CDR3 covers 17 residues. CDR3: CASSKRGGGSGVYGYTF. CDR3 DNA: TGTGCCAGCAGCAAAAGGGGAGGAGGATCTGGGGTCTATGGCTACACCTTC.

The rearrangement uses TRBV18 and TRBJ2-2, with 9 bases matching TRBD1. The CDR3 runs to 15 residues. Germline lookup yields CDR1 KGHSH and CDR2 LQKENI. The ends lost 4 bases at V and 3 bases at J; junction bases unmatched: 3. The CDR3 nucleotides read TGTGCCAGCTCACGGACAGGGGAATACACCGGGGAGCTGTTTTTT. This translates into CASSRTGEYTGELFF. Full variable domain (missing parts from reference TRBV18 and TRBJ2-2): NAGVMQNPRHLVRRRGQEARLRCSPMKGHSHVYWYRQLPEEGLKFMVYLQKENIIDESGMPKERFSAEFPKEGPSILRIQQVVRGDSAAYFCASSRTGEYTGELFFGEGSRLTVL.

The chain joins TRBV9 to TRBJ2-7; D may be TRBD1 (6 bases). Germline loops: CDR1 SGDLS, CDR2 YYNGEE. The CDR3 contains 16 residues. V lost 0 bases and J lost 2, with 15 bases in between. CDR3 sequence reads: CASSVDLGGSTYEQYF. CDR3 coding DNA: TGTGCCAGCAGCGTAGATCTAGGGGGTAGTACCTACGAGCAGTACTTC.

The chain employs TRBV5-6 and TRBJ1-5; possibly TRBD1 for D (6 bases). The CDR3 sequence is 15 residues long. Germline lookup yields CDR1 SGHDT and CDR2 YYEEEE. Deletions cut 1 base from V and 3 bases from J, with 11 bases between. The CDR3 reads CASSLQGSHNQPQHF. The CDR3 coding sequence is TGTGCCAGCAGCTTGCAGGGGAGTCACAATCAGCCCCAGCATTTT.

The V gene is TRBV4-1, the J gene TRBJ2-5; tentatively, D is TRBD2 (5 bases). The CDR3 is 15 residues long. The germline V and J ends were trimmed by 4 bases and 2 bases, with 14 bases remaining between them. The germline gives CDR1 MGHRA, CDR2 YSYEKL. CDR3 in DNA: TGCGCCAGCAGCCTGACGGGGATATTTCAAGAGACCCAGTACTTC. Translation gives CASSLTGIFQETQYF.

The chain joins TRBV7-3 to TRBJ2-1; the D gene could be TRBD1 or TRBD2 (5 bases each). Trimming cost V 4 bases and J 2 bases, with 15 bases left between them. CDR1 SGHTA and CDR2 FQGTGA come from the germline V gene. The CDR3 extends over 16 amino acids. For the CDR3, the DNA is TGTGCCAGCAGCTCGGGACGCCCGAGCCCCTACAATGAGCAGTTCTTC. This codes for CASSSGRPSPYNEQFF. The full variable domain, completed using reference TRBV7-3 and TRBJ2-1, is GAGVSQTPSNKVTEKGKYVELRCDPISGHTALYWYRQSLGQGPEFLIYFQGTGAADDSGLPNDRFFAVRPEGSVSTLKIQRTERGDSAVYLCASSSGRPSPYNEQFFGPGTRLTVL.

The rearrangement uses TRBV5-4 and TRBJ2-5, with D possibly matching TRBD1 (6 bases). Trimming took 4 bases from V and 3 from J, leaving 10 bases between them. Germline-derived CDR1 and CDR2 are SGHNT and YYREEE (reference sequence). The CDR3 has 13 amino acids. The DNA for the CDR3 is TGTGCCAGCAGCACCGGACAGAAAGAGACCCAGTACTTC. Translating it yields CASSTGQKETQYF.

This clone was found a few times. The rearrangement joins TRBV5-8 to TRBJ2-1; 7 bases match TRBD1. V shed 5 bases, J shed 6 bases, and the junction held 8 bases outside the gene matches. The CDR3 loop spans 14 amino acids. Germline loops: CDR1 SGHTS, CDR2 YDEGEE. The CDR3 sequence: CASRSGTVLNEQFF. The CDR3 coding sequence is TGTGCCAGCAGGTCCGGGACAGTACTCAATGAGCAGTTCTTC.

The chain uses TRBV29-1 and TRBJ1-2, with D unresolved. The CDR3 runs 8 residues. The V gene's germline CDR1 is SQVTM and CDR2 ANQGSEA. V gave up 5 bases and J gave up 6 bases, with 1 base separating them. The CDR3 protein is CSVNGYTF. DNA for the CDR3: TGCAGCGTTAATGGCTACACCTTC. The variable domain in full, with the rest retrieved from reference TRBV29-1 and TRBJ1-2, is SAVISQKPSRDICQRGTSLTIQCQVDSQVTMMFWYRQQPGQSLTLIATANQGSEATYESGFVIDKFPISRPNLTFSTLTVSNMSPEDSSIYLCSVNGYTFGSGTRLTVV.

V and J are TRBV7-9 and TRBJ2-6; D gene unclear. The CDR3 sequence is 15 residues long. V was clipped by 1 base and J by 0 bases, with 4 bases between them. CDR1 SEHNR and CDR2 FQNEAQ come from the germline V gene (reference sequence). The CDR3 nucleotides read TGTGCCAGCAGCTTAGGCAGCTCTGGGGCCAACGTCCTGACTTTC. It translates to CASSLGSSGANVLTF.

The CDR3 region is CASSFGNWDTGELFF. The CDR3 nucleotides are TGTGCCAGCAGCTTCGGGAATTGGGACACCGGGGAGCTGTTTTTT. The chain links TRBV7-9 to TRBJ2-2, with D perhaps TRBD2 (5 bases). CDR1 and CDR2 (germline): SEHNR, FQNEAQ (reference sequence). V dropped 3 bases and J dropped 3 bases, with 11 bases sitting between them. This CDR3 has 15 amino acids.

J is TRBJ2-5 and V is TRBV5-4, with 11 positions matching TRBD2. CDR1 and CDR2 from the germline V gene are SGHNT and YYREEE (reference sequence). This CDR3 comprises 14 residues. The V segment lost 4 bases and the J segment 4 bases; nucleotides outside the gene matches: 3. The CDR3 sequence: CASSRLAGLETQYF. The CDR3 coding sequence is TGTGCCAGCAGCAGACTAGCGGGACTAGAGACCCAGTACTTC.

The chain links TRBV28 to TRBJ1-5; no clear D. Germline V gene data show CDR1 as MDHEN and CDR2 as SYDVKM. CDR3 size: 16 residues. The V gene lost 6 bases and the J gene lost 5 bases, with 20 bases spanning the gap. The CDR3 DNA reads TGTGCCAGCAGAATCTCCCTGGCAGGCACCCATCAGCCCCAGCATTTT. The encoded protein is CASRISLAGTHQPQHF.

This chain uses TRBV2 with TRBJ1-4; D remains unclear. The CDR3 runs to 15 residues. Germline V gives CDR1 SNHLY, CDR2 FYNNEI. The V end lost 7 bases, the J end lost 3 bases, and 15 bases lay between the germline ends. The CDR3 is CASMGKQWANEKLFF. CDR3 sequence (DNA): TGTGCCAGCATGGGAAAGCAATGGGCTAATGAAAAACTGTTTTTT.

The chain has TRBV5-1 and TRBJ1-2; D unclear. V dropped 0 bases and J dropped 5 bases, with 17 bases sitting between them. The CDR3 totals 16 residues. The germline CDR1 and CDR2 sequences are SGHRS and YFSETQ. The CDR3, as DNA: TGCGCCAGCAGCTTGGTTTCCGGGCTTAGTAGTTATGGCTACACCTTC. Amino acid sequence: CASSLVSGLSSYGYTF.

CDR3 in amino acids: CASAEQSTAVNEQFF. CDR3 coding DNA: TGTGCCAGTGCCGAGCAATCGACAGCGGTGAATGAGCAGTTCTTC. The rearrangement joins TRBV9 to TRBJ2-1; D may match TRBD1 or TRBD2 (5 bases each). Germline lookup yields CDR1 SGDLS and CDR2 YYNGEE. The CDR3 covers 15 residues. V lost 8 bases and J lost 7, with 22 bases in between.

J is TRBJ2-2 and V is TRBV5-1; 10 positions match TRBD2. The CDR3 spans 17 residues. J lost 4 bases, V lost 0 bases, and 6 bases had no gene match. Germline V gene data show CDR1 as SGHRS and CDR2 as YFSETQ. CDR3 in DNA: TGCGCCAGCAGCTTGGCTTCGGCTAGCGGGGGCACCGGGGAGCTGTTTTTT. The encoded protein is CASSLASASGGTGELFF.

This clone was counted once. The chain couples TRBV19 to TRBJ2-7, with D perhaps given as TRBD1 or TRBD2 (6 bases each). Germline lookup yields CDR1 LNHDA and CDR2 SQIVND (reference sequence). V lost 7 bases and J 3 bases, leaving 16 bases between the germline ends. CDR3 length: 14 residues. The CDR3 region has the DNA TGTGCCAGTACCCCAGGCAGGGGAGGCTACGAGCAGTACTTC. Residues: CASTPGRGGYEQYF.

CDR3 sequence: CASRPGGRTETQYF. In nucleotides, the CDR3 is TGTGCCAGCAGGCCGGGGGGGCGGACAGAGACCCAGTACTTC. The chain has TRBV28 and TRBJ2-5; 8 bases are a match to TRBD2. Germline CDR1 and CDR2: MDHEN and SYDVKM. The CDR3 covers 14 residues. V trimming: 6 bases; J trimming: 4 bases; junction bases outside the gene matches: 7.

V and J are TRBV19 and TRBJ1-2, with 7 nucleotides matching TRBD1. Germline V gene lookup returns CDR1 LNHDA and CDR2 SQIVND (reference sequence). This CDR3 is built from 17 residues. J gave up 5 bases and V 6 bases, and 18 bases lay outside the gene matches. CDR3 sequence: CASSRTGQSLRIYGYTF. The CDR3 bases are TGTGCCAGTAGCCGGACGGGACAGTCGCTTCGAATTTATGGCTACACCTTC.

This clone is a singleton in its sample. This rearrangement joins TRBV19 to TRBJ2-2; the D gene is possibly TRBD1 (5 bases). In germline, CDR1 is LNHDA, CDR2 SQIVND (reference sequence). There are 16 residues in the CDR3. Trimming shortened V by 9 bases and J by 2 bases, and 19 bases separated the two germline ends. CDR3 sequence reads: CASSTLDKGNTGELFF. CDR3 sequence (DNA): TGTGCCAGCTCGACCCTGGACAAAGGCAACACCGGGGAGCTGTTTTTT.

The chain joins TRBV7-9 to TRBJ2-5; possible D gene TRBD2, 6 bases. The V end was cut by 3 bases, the J end by 2 bases, with 10 bases between. The CDR3 has 14 amino acids. The germline CDR1 and CDR2 sequences are SEHNR and FQNEAQ (reference sequence). DNA for the CDR3: TGTGCCAGCAGCTTCGGGGGATCTCAAGAGACCCAGTACTTC. Its translation: CASSFGGSQETQYF.

This clone was detected only once. The chain uses TRBV7-9 and TRBJ1-1; D is undetermined. The length of the CDR3 is 14 residues. Per the germline V gene, CDR1 is SEHNR and CDR2 is FQNEAQ (reference sequence). Trimming took off 5 bases at V and 2 bases at J, with 12 bases between the two ends. The CDR3 nucleotides are TGTGCCAGCAGCCTAAGTGCGAAAAACACTGAAGCTTTCTTT. Translating it yields CASSLSAKNTEAFF.

The V gene is TRBV7-2, the J gene TRBJ1-1; 9 bases line up with TRBD1. The CDR3 loop spans 17 amino acids. V was clipped by 1 base and J by 4 bases; unmatched bases: 10. Germline values: CDR1 SGHTA, CDR2 FQGNSA. CDR3: CASSLGQQGARSTEAFF. The CDR3, as DNA: TGTGCCAGCAGCTTAGGACAACAGGGGGCTCGAAGCACTGAAGCTTTCTTT.

V is TRBV2 and J is TRBJ1-2; weak D call: TRBD1 (5 bases). Germline CDR1 reads SNHLY; CDR2 reads FYNNEI. Trimming pared 3 bases from V and 5 bases from J, leaving 10 bases between. The CDR3 has 13 amino acids. CDR3: CASSDLAGYGYTF. In DNA, the CDR3 is TGTGCCAGCAGTGATCTGGCAGGGTATGGCTACACCTTC.

With regard to this clone: A read error may account for a junction end that differs from germline. V and J are TRBV7-7 and TRBJ2-5; D perhaps matches TRBD2 (5 bases). The CDR3 extends over 16 amino acids. Germline CDR1 and CDR2: SSHAT and FNYEAQ (reference sequence). The CDR3 DNA reads as TGTGCTAGCAGCCGGAGCCTAGTGGGCAGAGGGGAGACCCAGTACTTC. It translates to CASSRSLVGRGETQYF.

CDR3 sequence: CASSVGGVGTDTQYF. CDR3 nucleotides: TGTGCCAGCAGCGTAGGCGGGGTCGGCACAGATACGCAGTATTTT. V gene TRBV9 combines with J gene TRBJ2-3, with D possibly being TRBD2 (6 bases). CDR1 is SGDLS, CDR2 YYNGEE, per germline. The CDR3 totals 15 residues. V lost 0 bases to trimming and J lost 1 base, with 9 bases between them.

The J gene is TRBJ2-1, the V gene TRBV19; perhaps TRBD2 as D (6 bases). The germline V and J ends were trimmed by 2 bases and 0 bases, with 14 bases remaining between them. This CDR3 has 17 residues. Looked up from germline, CDR1 is LNHDA and CDR2 is SQIVND (reference sequence). The DNA for the CDR3 is TGTGCCAGTAGTATACGCGCCCTAGCGAGCTCCTACAATGAGCAGTTCTTC. Protein sequence: CASSIRALASSYNEQFF.

The chain couples TRBV7-9 to TRBJ1-2; D is undetermined. The V and J ends lost 7 bases and 7 bases respectively, with 16 bases between them. From germline, CDR1 is SEHNR and CDR2 FQNEAQ (reference sequence). There are 13 residues in the CDR3. For the CDR3, the DNA is TGTGCCAGCACACTTATGACGGGTGCTGGCTACACCTTC. Residues: CASTLMTGAGYTF.

The rearrangement joins TRBV7-9 to TRBJ1-1, with D unclear. The CDR3 spans 12 residues. From germline, CDR1 is SEHNR and CDR2 FQNEAQ (reference sequence). Trimming removed 5 bases at V and 4 bases at J, with 8 bases between. This chain's CDR3 is CASSPDATEAFF. The CDR3 DNA sequence: TGTGCCAGCAGCCCGGACGCCACTGAAGCTTTCTTT.

This chain joins TRBV2 and TRBJ1-5; no firm D call. The V end lost 3 bases, the J end lost 4 bases, and 10 bases lay between the germline ends. The CDR3 extends over 14 amino acids. Germline loops: CDR1 SNHLY, CDR2 FYNNEI. The CDR3 here is CASSDARKNQPQHF. DNA of the CDR3: TGTGCCAGCAGTGATGCACGGAAAAATCAGCCCCAGCATTTT.